Sequencing of this T cell receptor beta chain was carried out in a study of metastatic and nonmetastatic thyroid tumors. TCRdb reprocessed the PCR reads via MiXCR. The sample records 5,500 to 8,000 clones, 31% being singletons. Patients had received no treatment of any kind before thyroid surgery. This CDR3 comprises 14 residues. Germline V CDR1 and CDR2: SGHTA, FQGTGA. V was clipped by 1 base and J by 11 bases, with 12 bases between them. This chain links TRBV7-3 with TRBJ1-6; D gene uncertain. Sequenced material: tumor tissue. This sequence originates from a female donor with papillary thyroid cancer or a benign thyroid nodule (not recorded which). Some clones in this sample may be carry-over from other donors' samples. This CDR3 is CASSLRPRDTPLHF. The CDR3 coding sequence is TGTGCCAGCAGCTTAAGACCTCGGGATACACCCCTCCACTTT.